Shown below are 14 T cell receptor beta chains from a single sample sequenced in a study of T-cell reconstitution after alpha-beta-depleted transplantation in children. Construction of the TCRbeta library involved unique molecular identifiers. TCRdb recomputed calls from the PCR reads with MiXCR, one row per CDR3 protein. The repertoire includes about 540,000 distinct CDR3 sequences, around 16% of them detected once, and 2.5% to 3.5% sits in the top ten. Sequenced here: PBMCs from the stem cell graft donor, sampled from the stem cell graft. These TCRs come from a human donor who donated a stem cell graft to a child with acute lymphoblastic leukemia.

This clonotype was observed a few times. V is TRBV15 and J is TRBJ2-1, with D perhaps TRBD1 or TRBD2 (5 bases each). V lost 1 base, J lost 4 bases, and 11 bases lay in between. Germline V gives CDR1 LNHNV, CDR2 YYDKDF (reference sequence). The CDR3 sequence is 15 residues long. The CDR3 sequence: CATSRGGTQYNEQFF. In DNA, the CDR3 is TGTGCCACCAGCAGAGGGGGGACCCAGTACAATGAGCAGTTCTTC.

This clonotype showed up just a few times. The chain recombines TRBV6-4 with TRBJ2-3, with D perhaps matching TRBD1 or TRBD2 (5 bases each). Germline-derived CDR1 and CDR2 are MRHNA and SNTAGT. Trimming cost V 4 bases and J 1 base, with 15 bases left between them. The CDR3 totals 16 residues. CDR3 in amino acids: CASSVPGPPGTDTQYF. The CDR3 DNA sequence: TGTGCCAGCAGTGTTCCGGGGCCCCCCGGCACAGATACGCAGTATTTT.

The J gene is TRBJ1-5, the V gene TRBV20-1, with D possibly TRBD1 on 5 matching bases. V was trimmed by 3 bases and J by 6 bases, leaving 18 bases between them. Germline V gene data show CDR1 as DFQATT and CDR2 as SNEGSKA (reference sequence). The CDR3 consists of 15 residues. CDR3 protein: CSARGEGRLGQPQHF. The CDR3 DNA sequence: TGCAGTGCTAGGGGGGAGGGGCGGTTGGGTCAGCCCCAGCATTTT.

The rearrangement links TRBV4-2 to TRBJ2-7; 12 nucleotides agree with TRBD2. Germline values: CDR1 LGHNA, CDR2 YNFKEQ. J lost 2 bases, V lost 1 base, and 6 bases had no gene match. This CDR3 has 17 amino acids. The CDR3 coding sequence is TGTGCCAGCAGCCAAGTCTCGGGACTAGCGGGTGCCTACGAGCAGTACTTC. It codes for CASSQVSGLAGAYEQYF.

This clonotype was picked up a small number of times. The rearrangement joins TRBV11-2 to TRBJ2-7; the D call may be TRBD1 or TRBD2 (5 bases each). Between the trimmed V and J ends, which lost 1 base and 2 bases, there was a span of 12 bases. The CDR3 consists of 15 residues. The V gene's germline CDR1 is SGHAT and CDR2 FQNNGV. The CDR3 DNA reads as TGTGCCAGCAGCTTAGGGGGACGGAACACCTACGAGCAGTACTTC. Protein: CASSLGGRNTYEQYF.

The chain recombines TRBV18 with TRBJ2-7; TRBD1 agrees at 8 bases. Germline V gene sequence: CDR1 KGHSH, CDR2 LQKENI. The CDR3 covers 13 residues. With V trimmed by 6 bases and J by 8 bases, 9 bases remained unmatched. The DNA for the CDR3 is TGTGCCAGCTCTCCGGGGACAGGTAATCAGCAGTACTTC. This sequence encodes CASSPGTGNQQYF.

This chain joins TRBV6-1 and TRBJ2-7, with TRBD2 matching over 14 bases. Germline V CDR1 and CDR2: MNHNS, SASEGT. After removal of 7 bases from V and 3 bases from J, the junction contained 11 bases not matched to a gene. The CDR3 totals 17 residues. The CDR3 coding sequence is TGTGCCAGCAAGGGGGGACTAGCGGGAGTAGCGGGCTACGAGCAGTACTTC. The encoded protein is CASKGGLAGVAGYEQYF.

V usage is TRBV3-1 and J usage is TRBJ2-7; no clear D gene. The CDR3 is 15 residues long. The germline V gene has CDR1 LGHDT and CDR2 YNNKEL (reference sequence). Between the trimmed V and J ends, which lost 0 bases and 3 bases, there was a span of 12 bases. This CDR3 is CASSQDPSPFYEQYF. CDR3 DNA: TGTGCCAGCAGCCAAGATCCGAGCCCTTTCTACGAGCAGTACTTC.

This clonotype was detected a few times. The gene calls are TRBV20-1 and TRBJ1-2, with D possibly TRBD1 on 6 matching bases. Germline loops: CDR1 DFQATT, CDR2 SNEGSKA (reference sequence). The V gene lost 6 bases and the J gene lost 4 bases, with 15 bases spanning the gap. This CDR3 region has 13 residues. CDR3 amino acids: CSASSGGFYGYTF. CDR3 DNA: TGCAGTGCATCCAGCGGGGGCTTCTATGGCTACACCTTC.

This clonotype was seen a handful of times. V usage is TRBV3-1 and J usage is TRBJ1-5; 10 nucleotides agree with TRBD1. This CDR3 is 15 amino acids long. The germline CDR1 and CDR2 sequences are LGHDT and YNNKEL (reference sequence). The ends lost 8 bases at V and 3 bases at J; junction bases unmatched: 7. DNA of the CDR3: TGTGCCAGCGTCCCGGGACAGGGGCTCAATCAGCCCCAGCATTTT. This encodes CASVPGQGLNQPQHF.

CDR3 sequence (DNA): TGTGCCATCAGTGACCGGGACAGGGAGCGTCAGCCCCAGCATTTT. Encoded protein: CAISDRDRERQPQHF. The rearrangement uses TRBV10-3 and TRBJ1-5; 9 bases map to TRBD1. Trimming removed 3 bases from V and 6 bases from J; junction bases left unmatched: 6. Looked up from germline, CDR1 is ENHRY and CDR2 is SYGVKD. The CDR3 consists of 15 residues.

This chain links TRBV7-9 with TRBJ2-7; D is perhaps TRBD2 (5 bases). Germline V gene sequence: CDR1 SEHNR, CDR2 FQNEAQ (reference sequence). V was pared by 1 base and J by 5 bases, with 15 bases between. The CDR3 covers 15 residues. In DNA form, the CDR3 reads TGTGCCAGCAGCTTAGACCCCGGGTCTAGCCACGAGCAGTACTTC. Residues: CASSLDPGSSHEQYF.

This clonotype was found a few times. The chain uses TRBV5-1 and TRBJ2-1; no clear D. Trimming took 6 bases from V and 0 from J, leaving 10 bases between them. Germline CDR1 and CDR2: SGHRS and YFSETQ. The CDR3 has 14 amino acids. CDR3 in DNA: TGCGCCAGCAAACGAGTTGGCTCCTACAATGAGCAGTTCTTC. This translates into CASKRVGSYNEQFF. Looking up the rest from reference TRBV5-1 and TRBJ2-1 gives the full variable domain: KAGVTQTPRYLIKTRGQQVTLSCSPISGHRSVSWYQQTPGQGLQFLFEYFSETQRNKGNFPGRFSGRQFSNSRSEMNVSTLELGDSALYLCASKRVGSYNEQFFGPGTRLTVL.

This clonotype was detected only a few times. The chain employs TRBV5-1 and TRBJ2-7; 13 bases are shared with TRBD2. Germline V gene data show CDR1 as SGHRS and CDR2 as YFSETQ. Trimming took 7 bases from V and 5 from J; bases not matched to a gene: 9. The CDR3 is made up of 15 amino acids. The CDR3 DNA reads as TGCGCCAGCTGTTATTACGGGACTAGCGGGGACGAGCAGTACTTC. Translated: CASCYYGTSGDEQYF.